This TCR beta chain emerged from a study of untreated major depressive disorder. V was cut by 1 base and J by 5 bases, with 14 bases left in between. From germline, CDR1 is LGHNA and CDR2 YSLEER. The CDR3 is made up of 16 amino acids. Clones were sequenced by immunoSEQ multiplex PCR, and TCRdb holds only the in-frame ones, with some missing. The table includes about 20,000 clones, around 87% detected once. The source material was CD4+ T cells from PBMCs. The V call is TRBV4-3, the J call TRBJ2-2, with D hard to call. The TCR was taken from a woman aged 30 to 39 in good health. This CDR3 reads CASSQASPSRTGELFF. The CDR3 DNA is TGCGCCAGCAGCCAAGCCTCACCTTCGAGGACCGGGGAGCTGTTTTTT.